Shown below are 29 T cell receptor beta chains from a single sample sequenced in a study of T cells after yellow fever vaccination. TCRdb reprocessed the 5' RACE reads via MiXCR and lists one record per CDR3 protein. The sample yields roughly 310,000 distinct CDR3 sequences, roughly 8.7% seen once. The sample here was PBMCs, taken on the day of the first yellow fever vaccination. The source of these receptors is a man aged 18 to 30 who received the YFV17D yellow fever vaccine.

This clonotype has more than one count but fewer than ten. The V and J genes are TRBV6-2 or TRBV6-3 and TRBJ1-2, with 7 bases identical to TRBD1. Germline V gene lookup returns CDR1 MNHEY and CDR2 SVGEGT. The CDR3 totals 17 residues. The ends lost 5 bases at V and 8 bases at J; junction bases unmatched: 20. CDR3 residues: CASSPQVDPGQSEGYTF. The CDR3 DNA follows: TGTGCCAGCAGTCCCCAGGTCGACCCGGGACAGAGTGAGGGCTACACCTTC.

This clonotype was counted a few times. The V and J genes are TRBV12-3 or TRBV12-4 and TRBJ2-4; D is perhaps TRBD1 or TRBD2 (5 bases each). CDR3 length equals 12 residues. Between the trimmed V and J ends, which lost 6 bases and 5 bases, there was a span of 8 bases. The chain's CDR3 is CASRGRENIQYF. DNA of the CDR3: TGTGCCAGCAGGGGACGGGAAAACATTCAGTACTTC.

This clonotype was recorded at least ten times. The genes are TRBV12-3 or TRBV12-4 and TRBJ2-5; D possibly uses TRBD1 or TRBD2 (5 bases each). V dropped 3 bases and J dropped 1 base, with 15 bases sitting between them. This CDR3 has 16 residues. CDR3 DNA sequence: TGTGCCAGCAGTTTTTTCCCGGGGCCTATCCAAGAGACCCAGTACTTC. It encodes CASSFFPGPIQETQYF.

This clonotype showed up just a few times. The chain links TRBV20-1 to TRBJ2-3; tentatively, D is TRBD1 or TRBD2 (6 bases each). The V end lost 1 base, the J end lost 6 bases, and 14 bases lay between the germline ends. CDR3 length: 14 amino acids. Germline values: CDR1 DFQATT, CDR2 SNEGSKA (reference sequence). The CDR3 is CSARGGGRGDTQYF. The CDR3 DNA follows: TGCAGTGCTAGAGGAGGGGGACGGGGGGATACGCAGTATTTT.

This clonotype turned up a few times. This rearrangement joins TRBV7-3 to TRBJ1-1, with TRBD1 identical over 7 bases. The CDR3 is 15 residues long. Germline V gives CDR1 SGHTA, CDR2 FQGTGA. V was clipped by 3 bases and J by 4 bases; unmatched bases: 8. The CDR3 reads CASSLTGFGGTEAFF. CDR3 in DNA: TGTGCCAGCAGCTTGACAGGGTTCGGGGGCACTGAAGCTTTCTTT. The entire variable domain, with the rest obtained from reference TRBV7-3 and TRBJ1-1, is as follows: GAGVSQTPSNKVTEKGKYVELRCDPISGHTALYWYRQSLGQGPEFLIYFQGTGAADDSGLPNDRFFAVRPEGSVSTLKIQRTERGDSAVYLCASSLTGFGGTEAFFGQGTRLTVV.

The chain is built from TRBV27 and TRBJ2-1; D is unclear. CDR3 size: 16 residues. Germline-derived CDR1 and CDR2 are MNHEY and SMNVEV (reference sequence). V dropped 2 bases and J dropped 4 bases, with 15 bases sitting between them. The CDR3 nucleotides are TGTGCCAGCAGTTTAACGGGTAACGCCCTTTACAATGAGCAGTTCTTC. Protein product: CASSLTGNALYNEQFF.

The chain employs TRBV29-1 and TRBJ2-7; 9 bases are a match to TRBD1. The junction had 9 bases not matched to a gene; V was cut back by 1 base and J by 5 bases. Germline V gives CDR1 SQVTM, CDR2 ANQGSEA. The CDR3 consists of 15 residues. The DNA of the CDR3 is TGCAGCGTTGAAGTAGGGACAGGGCCTATCGACGAGCAGTACTTC. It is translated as CSVEVGTGPIDEQYF.

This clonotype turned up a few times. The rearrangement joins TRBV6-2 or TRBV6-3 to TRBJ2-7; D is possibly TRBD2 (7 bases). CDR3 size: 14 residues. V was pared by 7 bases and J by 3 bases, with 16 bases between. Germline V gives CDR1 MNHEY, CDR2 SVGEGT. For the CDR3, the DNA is TGTGCCAGCAACAGGGAGGGCGCTCACTACGAGCAGTACGTC. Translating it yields CASNREGAHYEQYV.

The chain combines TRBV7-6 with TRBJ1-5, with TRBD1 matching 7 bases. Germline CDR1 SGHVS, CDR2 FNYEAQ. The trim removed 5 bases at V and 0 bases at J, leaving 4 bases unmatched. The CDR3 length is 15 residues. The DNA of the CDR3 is TGTGCCAGCAGCGTCACAGGGGATAGCAATCAGCCCCAGCATTTT. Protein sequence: CASSVTGDSNQPQHF.

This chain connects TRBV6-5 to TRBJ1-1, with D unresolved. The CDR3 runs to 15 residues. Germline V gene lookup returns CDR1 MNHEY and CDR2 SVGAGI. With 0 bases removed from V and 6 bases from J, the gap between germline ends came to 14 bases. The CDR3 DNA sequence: TGTGCCAGCAGTTACTCGAATTCGGTGAGGGCTGAAGCTTTCTTT. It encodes CASSYSNSVRAEAFF.

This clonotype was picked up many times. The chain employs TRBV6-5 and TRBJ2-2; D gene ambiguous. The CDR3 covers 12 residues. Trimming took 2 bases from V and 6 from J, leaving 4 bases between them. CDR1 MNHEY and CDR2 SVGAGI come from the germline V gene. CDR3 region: CASSYPSGELFF. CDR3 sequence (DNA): TGTGCCAGCAGTTACCCGTCCGGGGAGCTGTTTTTT.

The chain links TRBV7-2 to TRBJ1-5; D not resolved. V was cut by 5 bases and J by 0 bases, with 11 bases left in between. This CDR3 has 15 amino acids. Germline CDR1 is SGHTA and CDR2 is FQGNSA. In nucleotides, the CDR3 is TGTGCCAGCAGCCCCCTGCGGGATAGCAATCAGCCCCAGCATTTT. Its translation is CASSPLRDSNQPQHF.

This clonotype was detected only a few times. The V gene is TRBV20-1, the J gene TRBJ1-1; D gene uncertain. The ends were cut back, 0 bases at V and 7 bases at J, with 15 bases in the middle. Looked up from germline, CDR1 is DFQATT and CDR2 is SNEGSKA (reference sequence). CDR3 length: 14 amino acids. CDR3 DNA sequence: TGCAGTGCTAGAGATCGGGCAGGCGTCTTTGAAGCTTTCTTT. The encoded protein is CSARDRAGVFEAFF.

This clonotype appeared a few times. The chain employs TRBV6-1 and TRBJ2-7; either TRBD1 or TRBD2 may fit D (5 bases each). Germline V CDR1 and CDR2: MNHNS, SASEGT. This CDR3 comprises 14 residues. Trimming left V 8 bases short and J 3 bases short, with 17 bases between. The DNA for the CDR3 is TGTGCCAGCTCCGACGGGGCCTATTTCTACGAGCAGTACGTC. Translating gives CASSDGAYFYEQYV.

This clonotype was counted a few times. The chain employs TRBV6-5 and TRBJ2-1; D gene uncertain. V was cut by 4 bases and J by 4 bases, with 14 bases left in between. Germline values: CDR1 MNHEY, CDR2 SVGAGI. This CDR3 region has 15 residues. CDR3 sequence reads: CASSSDRPPYNEQFF. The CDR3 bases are TGTGCCAGCAGTTCTGACCGACCCCCTTACAATGAGCAGTTCTTC.

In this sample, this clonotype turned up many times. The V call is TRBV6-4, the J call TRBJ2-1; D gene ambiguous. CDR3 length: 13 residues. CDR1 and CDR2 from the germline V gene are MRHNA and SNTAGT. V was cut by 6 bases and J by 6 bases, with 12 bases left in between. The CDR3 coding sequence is TGTGCCAGCAGCCCGGGTGTCGCCAATGAGCAGTTCTTC. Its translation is CASSPGVANEQFF.

The CDR3 nucleotides read TGTGCCAGCAGTTTTCGGGGAGGGAGTGAGACCCAGTACTTC. Amino acids: CASSFRGGSETQYF. This chain links TRBV28 with TRBJ2-5; 7 bases agree with TRBD2. J gave up 5 bases and V 3 bases, and 6 bases lay outside the gene matches. Germline CDR1 reads MDHEN; CDR2 reads SYDVKM. There are 14 residues in the CDR3.

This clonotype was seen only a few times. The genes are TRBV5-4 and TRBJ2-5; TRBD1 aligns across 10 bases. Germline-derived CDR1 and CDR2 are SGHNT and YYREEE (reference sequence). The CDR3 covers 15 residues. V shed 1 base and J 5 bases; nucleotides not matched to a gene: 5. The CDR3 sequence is CASSLSTGGAETQYF. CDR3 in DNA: TGTGCCAGCAGCTTGTCGACAGGGGGCGCGGAGACCCAGTACTTC.

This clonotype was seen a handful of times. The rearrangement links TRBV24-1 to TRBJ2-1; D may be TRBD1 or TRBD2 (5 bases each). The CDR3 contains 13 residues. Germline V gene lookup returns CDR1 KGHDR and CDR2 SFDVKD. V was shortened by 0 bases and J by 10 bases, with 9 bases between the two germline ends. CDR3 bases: TGTGCCACCAGTGATTTGGAGGGGAGAGAGCAGTTCTTC. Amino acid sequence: CATSDLEGREQFF.

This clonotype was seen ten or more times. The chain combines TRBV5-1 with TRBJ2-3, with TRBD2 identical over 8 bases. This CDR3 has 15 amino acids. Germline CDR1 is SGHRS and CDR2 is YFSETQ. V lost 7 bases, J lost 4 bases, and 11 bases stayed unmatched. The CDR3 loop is CASGLAGGQADTQYF. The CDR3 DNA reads TGCGCCAGCGGATTGGCGGGGGGTCAAGCAGATACGCAGTATTTT.

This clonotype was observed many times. The chain's CDR3 is CASSSTTRAGYTF. For the CDR3, the DNA is TGTGCCAGTAGTTCGACGACTAGGGCTGGCTACACCTTC. The chain recombines TRBV19 with TRBJ1-2, with D unresolved. CDR1 and CDR2 (germline): LNHDA, SQIVND (reference sequence). This CDR3 comprises 13 residues. The germline V and J ends were trimmed by 5 bases and 7 bases, with 14 bases remaining between them.

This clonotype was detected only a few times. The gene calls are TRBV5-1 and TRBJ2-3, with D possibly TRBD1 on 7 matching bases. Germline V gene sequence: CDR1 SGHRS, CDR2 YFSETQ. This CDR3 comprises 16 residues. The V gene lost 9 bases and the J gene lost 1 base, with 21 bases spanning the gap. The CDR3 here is CAILITGEEGTDTQYF. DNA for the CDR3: TGCGCCATACTAATCACAGGGGAGGAGGGCACAGATACGCAGTATTTT.

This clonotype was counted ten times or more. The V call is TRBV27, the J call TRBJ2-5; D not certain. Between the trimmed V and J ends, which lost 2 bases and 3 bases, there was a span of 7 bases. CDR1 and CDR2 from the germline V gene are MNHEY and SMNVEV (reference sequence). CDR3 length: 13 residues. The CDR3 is CASSLNGKETQYF. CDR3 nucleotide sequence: TGTGCCAGCAGTTTAAACGGAAAAGAGACCCAGTACTTC.

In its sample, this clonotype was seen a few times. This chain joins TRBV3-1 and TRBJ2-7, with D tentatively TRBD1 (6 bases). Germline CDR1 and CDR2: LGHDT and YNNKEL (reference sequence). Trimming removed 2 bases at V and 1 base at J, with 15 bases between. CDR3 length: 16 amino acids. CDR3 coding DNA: TGTGCCAGCAGCCAATACAATCTCAGGGGATCCTACGAGCAGTACTTC. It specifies CASSQYNLRGSYEQYF.

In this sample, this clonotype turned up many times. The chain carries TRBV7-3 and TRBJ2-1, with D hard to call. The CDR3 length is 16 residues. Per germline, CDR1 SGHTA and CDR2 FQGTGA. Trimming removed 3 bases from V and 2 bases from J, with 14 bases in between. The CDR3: CASSFRTNPPYNEQFF. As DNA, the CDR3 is TGTGCCAGCAGCTTTAGGACGAACCCCCCCTACAATGAGCAGTTCTTC. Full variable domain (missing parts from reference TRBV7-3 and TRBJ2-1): GAGVSQTPSNKVTEKGKYVELRCDPISGHTALYWYRQSLGQGPEFLIYFQGTGAADDSGLPNDRFFAVRPEGSVSTLKIQRTERGDSAVYLCASSFRTNPPYNEQFFGPGTRLTVL.

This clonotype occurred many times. For the CDR3, the DNA is TGCAGTGCTAGCGTTGGCAGTGGTCAGCCCCAGCATTTT. Its protein is CSASVGSGQPQHF. This chain links TRBV20-1 with TRBJ1-5, with D hard to call. CDR3 size: 13 residues. Germline CDR1 DFQATT, CDR2 SNEGSKA (reference sequence). V lost 3 bases, J lost 6 bases, and 12 bases lay in between.

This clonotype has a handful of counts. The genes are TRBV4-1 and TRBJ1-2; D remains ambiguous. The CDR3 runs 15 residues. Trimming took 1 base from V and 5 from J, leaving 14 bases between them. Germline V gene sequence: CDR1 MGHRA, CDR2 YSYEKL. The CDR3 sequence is CASSQVEIPLYGYTF. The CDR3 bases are TGCGCCAGCAGCCAAGTGGAGATACCTCTATATGGCTACACCTTC.

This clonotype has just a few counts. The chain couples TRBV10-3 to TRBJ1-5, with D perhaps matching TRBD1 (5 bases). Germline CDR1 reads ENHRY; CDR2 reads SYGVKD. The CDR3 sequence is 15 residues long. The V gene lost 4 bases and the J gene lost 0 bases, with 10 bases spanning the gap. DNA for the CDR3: TGTGCCATCAGTGCTGCGGGACTTAGCAATCAGCCCCAGCATTTT. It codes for CAISAAGLSNQPQHF.

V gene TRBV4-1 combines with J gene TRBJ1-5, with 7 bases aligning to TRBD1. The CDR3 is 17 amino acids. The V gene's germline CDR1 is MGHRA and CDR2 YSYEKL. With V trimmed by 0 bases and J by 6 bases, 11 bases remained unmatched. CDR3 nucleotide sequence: TGCGCCAGCAGCCAAGATATCGCAGGGGGTTTCATTCAGCCCCAGCATTTT. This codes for CASSQDIAGGFIQPQHF.